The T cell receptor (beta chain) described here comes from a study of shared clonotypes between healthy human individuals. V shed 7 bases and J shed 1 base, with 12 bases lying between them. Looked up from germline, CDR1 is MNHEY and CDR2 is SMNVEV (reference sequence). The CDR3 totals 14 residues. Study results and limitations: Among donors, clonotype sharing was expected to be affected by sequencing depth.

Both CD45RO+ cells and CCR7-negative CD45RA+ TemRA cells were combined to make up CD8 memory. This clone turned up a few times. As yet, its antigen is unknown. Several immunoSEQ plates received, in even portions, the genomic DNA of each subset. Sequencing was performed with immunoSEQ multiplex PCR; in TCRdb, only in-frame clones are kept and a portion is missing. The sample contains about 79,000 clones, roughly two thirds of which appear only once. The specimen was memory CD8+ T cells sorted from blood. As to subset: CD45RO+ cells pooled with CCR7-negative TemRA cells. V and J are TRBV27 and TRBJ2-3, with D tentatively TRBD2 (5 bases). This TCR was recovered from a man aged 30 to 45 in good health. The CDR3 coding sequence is TGTGCCAGCACTCGTAGCGCGGGCACAGATACGCAGTATTTT. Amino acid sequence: CASTRSAGTDTQYF.